Shown below are 8 T cell receptor beta chains from a single sample sequenced in a study of T-cell reconstitution after alpha-beta-depleted transplantation in children. Preparation of the TCRbeta library used unique molecular identifiers. TCRdb reprocessed the PCR reads via MiXCR and lists one record per CDR3 protein. The data show about 640,000 distinct CDR3 sequences, with 10% to 15% seen just once and approximately 2% held by the top ten. The specimen was PBMCs, mostly from graft donor cells, collected 360 days after TCRalphabeta/CD19-depleted stem cell transplant. Source of these receptors: a male patient aged 10 to 17 who had a stem cell transplant for acute myeloid leukemia, so the T cells may come from the graft donor.

This clonotype was observed a handful of times. The rearrangement uses TRBV20-1 and TRBJ2-4, with unresolved D. The germline CDR1 and CDR2 sequences are DFQATT and SNEGSKA (reference sequence). The CDR3 has 14 residues. Between the trimmed V and J ends, which lost 1 base and 0 bases, there was a span of 7 bases. The CDR3 DNA reads TGCAGTGCTAGAGGGGGTGAAGCCAAAAACATTCAGTACTTC. Translated: CSARGGEAKNIQYF.

Many counts were recorded for this clonotype. The rearrangement uses TRBV20-1 and TRBJ2-5, with TRBD2 matching 9 bases. The V segment lost 3 bases and the J segment 1 base; nucleotides outside the gene matches: 9. This CDR3 contains 16 residues. Germline CDR1 reads DFQATT; CDR2 reads SNEGSKA (reference sequence). The CDR3 loop reads CSASEILAGLQETQYF. Here the CDR3 DNA reads TGCAGTGCTAGCGAAATCCTAGCGGGGCTCCAAGAGACCCAGTACTTC.

In DNA, the CDR3 is TGTGCCAGCAGCGAGGGGCCGGGACAGAGCTCAGATACGCAGTATTTT. Its protein product is CASSEGPGQSSDTQYF. V and J are TRBV9 and TRBJ2-3, with TRBD1 matching 7 bases. CDR3 size: 16 residues. Germline lookup yields CDR1 SGDLS and CDR2 YYNGEE. Trimming at V came to 3 bases and at J to 4 bases, leaving 11 bases not matched to a gene.

V usage is TRBV11-2 and J usage is TRBJ2-1; possible D gene TRBD2, 5 bases. From germline, CDR1 is SGHAT and CDR2 FQNNGV. The ends were cut back, 5 bases at V and 0 bases at J, with 20 bases in the middle. The CDR3 covers 18 residues. CDR3 DNA: TGTGCCAGCAGCGACCTCGGAGGTGCCCGGAGCTCCTACAATGAGCAGTTCTTC. It specifies CASSDLGGARSSYNEQFF.

There are many counts of this clonotype. The chain uses TRBV29-1 and TRBJ1-1; D is perhaps TRBD1 (5 bases). V lost 0 bases and J lost 6, with 14 bases in between. Germline V gene lookup returns CDR1 SQVTM and CDR2 ANQGSEA. The CDR3 is 14 residues long. The chain's CDR3 is CSVEETGVGSEAFF. CDR3 DNA sequence: TGCAGCGTTGAAGAGACGGGGGTAGGGTCTGAAGCTTTCTTT.

This clonotype was counted a few times. The chain employs TRBV21-1 and TRBJ2-1; the tabulated D call, TRBD2, remains unverified against the DNA. TRBV21-1 constitutes a pseudogene. The CDR3 runs 16 residues. CDR3: CASSKSASGRHDEQFF. Written as DNA, the CDR3 is TGTGCCAGCAGCAAATCGGCTAGCGGAAGGCACGATGAGCAGTTCTTC.

This clonotype was observed many times. The rearrangement joins TRBV29-1 to TRBJ2-2, with TRBD2 matching 14 bases. The CDR3 spans 16 residues. CDR1 and CDR2 (germline): SQVTM, ANQGSEA. The ends lost 7 bases at V and 6 bases at J; junction bases unmatched: 10. As DNA, the CDR3 is TGCAGCGCTATAGGCCCGGGACTAGCGGGAGCCGGGGAGCTGTTTTTT. Translated, it gives CSAIGPGLAGAGELFF.

V gene TRBV20-1 combines with J gene TRBJ2-1; D possibly matches TRBD1 or TRBD2 (6 bases each). Germline loops: CDR1 DFQATT, CDR2 SNEGSKA (reference sequence). CDR3 length: 15 amino acids. V was shortened by 1 base and J by 14 bases, with 24 bases between the two germline ends. DNA for the CDR3: TGCAGTGCTAGAGGGGGAATGGGGGGCGCCGGAATAGAGTTCTTC. It yields the protein CSARGGMGGAGIEFF.